The TCR beta chain under discussion was sequenced for a study of regulatory T cells in long-lasting Graves disease. About this clonotype itself: Its antigen is not known.

Study results and caveats: Persistent disease was characterized by preferential usage of TRBV28, TRBJ1-2 and TRBJ2-5. Persistent patients had a count of shared public clonotypes (about 2,500) that exceeded that of new patients (about 930). Compared with new cases, persistent Graves' patients showed reduced TCR diversity.

The CDR3 extends over 13 amino acids. CDR1 is SNHLY and CDR2 is FYNNEI in the germline V gene. The ends were cut back, 8 bases at V and 7 bases at J, with 18 bases in the middle. Described time point: newly diagnosed GD, antithyroid drugs for less than 3 months. There was RNA extracted from PBMCs, and the TCR library was made from it. Both iRepertoire HTBI primers and Arm-PCR of CDR3 regions were used to build the TCR beta libraries. TCRdb recomputed calls from the multiplex PCR reads with MiXCR, one row per CDR3 protein. There are hundreds of thousands of distinct CDR3 sequences in the sample; over 15% occur only once, and about 40% lies in the top ten.

The origin of this receptor is a female donor with Graves disease. The sample in question was peripheral blood mononuclear cells (PBMCs), obtained at new diagnosis, from a patient treated with antithyroid drugs. The rearrangement joins TRBV2 to TRBJ2-7, with D tentatively TRBD2 (6 bases). The CDR3: CASGPSLAYEQYF. The CDR3 DNA reads as TGTGCCAGCGGCCCTAGTCTAGCGTATGAGCAGTACTTC.